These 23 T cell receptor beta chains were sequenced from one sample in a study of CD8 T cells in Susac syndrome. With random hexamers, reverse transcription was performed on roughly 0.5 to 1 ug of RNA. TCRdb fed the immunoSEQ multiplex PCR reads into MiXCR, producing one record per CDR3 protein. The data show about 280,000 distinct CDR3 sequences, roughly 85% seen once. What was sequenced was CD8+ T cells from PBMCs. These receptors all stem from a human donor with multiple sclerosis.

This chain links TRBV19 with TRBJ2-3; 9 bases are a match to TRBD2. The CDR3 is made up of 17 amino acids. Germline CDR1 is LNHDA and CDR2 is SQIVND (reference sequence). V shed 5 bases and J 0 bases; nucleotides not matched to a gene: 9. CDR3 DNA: TGTGCCAGTAGTTCGCAGACTAGCGGCACTAGCACAGATACGCAGTATTTT. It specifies CASSSQTSGTSTDTQYF. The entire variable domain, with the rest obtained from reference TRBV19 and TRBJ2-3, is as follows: DGGITQSPKYLFRKEGQNVTLSCEQNLNHDAMYWYRQDPGQGLRLIYYSQIVNDFQKGDIAEGYSVSREKKESFPLTVTSAQKNPTAFYLCASSSQTSGTSTDTQYFGPGTRLTVL.

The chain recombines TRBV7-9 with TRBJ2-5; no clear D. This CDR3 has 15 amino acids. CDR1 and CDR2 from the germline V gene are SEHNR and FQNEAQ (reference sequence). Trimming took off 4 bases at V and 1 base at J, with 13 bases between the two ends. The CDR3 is CASSWSVEIQETQYF. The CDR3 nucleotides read TGTGCCAGCAGCTGGAGCGTCGAAATCCAAGAGACCCAGTACTTC.

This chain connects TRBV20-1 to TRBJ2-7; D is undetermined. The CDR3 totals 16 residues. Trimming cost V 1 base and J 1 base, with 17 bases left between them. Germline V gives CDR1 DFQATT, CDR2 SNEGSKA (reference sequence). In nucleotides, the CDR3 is TGCAGTGCTAGAGTTCCGCACACTAACTCATCCTACGAGCAGTACTTC. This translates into CSARVPHTNSSYEQYF.

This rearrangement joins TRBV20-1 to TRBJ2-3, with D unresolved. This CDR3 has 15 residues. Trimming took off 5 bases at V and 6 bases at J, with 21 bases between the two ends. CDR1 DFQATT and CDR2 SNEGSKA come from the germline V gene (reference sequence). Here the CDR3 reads CSALPPAGRADTQYF. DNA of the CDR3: TGCAGTGCTCTCCCCCCGGCCGGACGAGCGGATACGCAGTATTTT.

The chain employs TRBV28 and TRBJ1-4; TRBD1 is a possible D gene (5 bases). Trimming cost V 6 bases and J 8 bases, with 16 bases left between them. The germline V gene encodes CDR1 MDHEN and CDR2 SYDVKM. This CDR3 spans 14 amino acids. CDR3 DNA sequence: TGTGCCAGCAGCCGCCCCAGGGAGGGCGAAAAACTGTTTTTT. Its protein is CASSRPREGEKLFF.

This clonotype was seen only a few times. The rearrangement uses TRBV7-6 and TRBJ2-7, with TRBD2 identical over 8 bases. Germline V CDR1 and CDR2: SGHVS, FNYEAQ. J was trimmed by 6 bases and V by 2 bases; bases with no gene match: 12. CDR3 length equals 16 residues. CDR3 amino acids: CASSLSRAGGFGEQYF. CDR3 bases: TGTGCCAGCAGCTTATCAAGGGCGGGAGGTTTTGGCGAGCAGTACTTC.

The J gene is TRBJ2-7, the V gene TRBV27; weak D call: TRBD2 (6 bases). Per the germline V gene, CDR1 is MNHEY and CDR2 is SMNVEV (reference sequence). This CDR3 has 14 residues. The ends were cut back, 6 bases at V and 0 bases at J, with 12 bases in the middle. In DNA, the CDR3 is TGTGCCAGCAGCTTACGGGAGAGCTCCTACGAGCAGTACTTC. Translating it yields CASSLRESSYEQYF.

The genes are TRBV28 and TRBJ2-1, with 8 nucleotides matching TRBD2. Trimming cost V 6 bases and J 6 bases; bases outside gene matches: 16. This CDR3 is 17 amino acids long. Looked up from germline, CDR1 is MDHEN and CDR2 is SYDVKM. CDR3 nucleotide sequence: TGTGCCAGCAGCCAAATCACCGGGACTAGTACTCTCAATGAGCAGTTCTTC. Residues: CASSQITGTSTLNEQFF.

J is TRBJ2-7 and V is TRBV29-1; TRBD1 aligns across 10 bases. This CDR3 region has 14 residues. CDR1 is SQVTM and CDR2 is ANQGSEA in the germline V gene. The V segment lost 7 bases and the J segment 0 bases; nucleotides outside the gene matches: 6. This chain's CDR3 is CSASGTGDSYEQYF. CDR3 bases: TGCAGCGCATCCGGGACAGGGGACTCCTACGAGCAGTACTTC.

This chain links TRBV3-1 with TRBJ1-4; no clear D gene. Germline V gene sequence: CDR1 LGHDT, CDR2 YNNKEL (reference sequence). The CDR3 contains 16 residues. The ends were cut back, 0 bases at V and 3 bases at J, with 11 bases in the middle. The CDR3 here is CASSQDWVLANEKLFF. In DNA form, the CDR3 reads TGTGCCAGCAGCCAAGATTGGGTTTTGGCTAATGAAAAACTGTTTTTT.

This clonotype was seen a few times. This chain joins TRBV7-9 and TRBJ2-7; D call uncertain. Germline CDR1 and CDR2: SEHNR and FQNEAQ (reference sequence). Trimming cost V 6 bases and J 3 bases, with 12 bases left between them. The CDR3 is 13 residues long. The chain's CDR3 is CASSLRPGYEQYF. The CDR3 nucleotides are TGTGCCAGCAGTCTTAGGCCAGGCTACGAGCAGTACTTC.

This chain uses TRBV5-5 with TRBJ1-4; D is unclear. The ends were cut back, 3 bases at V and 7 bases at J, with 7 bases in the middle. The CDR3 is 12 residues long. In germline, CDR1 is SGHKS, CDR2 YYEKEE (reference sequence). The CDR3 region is CASSSFGEKLFF. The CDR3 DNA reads TGTGCCAGCAGCTCTTTCGGTGAAAAACTGTTTTTT.

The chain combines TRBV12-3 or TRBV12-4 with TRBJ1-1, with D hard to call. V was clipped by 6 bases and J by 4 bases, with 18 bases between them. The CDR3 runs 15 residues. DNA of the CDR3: TGTGCCAGCAGCCCAAAATGGGGTACGGGCACTGAAGCTTTCTTT. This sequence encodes CASSPKWGTGTEAFF.

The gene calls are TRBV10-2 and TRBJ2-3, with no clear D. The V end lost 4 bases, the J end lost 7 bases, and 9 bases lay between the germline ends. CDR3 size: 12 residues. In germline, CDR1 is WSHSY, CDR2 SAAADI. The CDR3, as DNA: TGCGCCAGCAGTGCAGGAGATCATACGCAGTATTTT. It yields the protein CASSAGDHTQYF.

CDR3 nucleotides: TGTGCCAGCAGTTTAATCGCGGGGGGACTAGCGGGAAACGAGCAGTACTTC. Encoded protein: CASSLIAGGLAGNEQYF. The rearrangement uses TRBV27 and TRBJ2-7; 13 nucleotides line up with TRBD2. V shed 2 bases, J shed 5 bases, and the junction held 9 bases outside the gene matches. The germline V gene encodes CDR1 MNHEY and CDR2 SMNVEV (reference sequence). The CDR3 length is 17 residues.

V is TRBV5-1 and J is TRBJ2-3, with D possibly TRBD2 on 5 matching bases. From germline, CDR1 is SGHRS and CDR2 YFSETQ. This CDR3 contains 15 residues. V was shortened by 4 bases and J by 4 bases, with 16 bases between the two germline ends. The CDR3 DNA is TGCGCCAGCAGCCCCGGGGTTAGCAGCTCAGATACGCAGTATTTT. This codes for CASSPGVSSSDTQYF. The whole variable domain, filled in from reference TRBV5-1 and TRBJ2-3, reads KAGVTQTPRYLIKTRGQQVTLSCSPISGHRSVSWYQQTPGQGLQFLFEYFSETQRNKGNFPGRFSGRQFSNSRSEMNVSTLELGDSALYLCASSPGVSSSDTQYFGPGTRLTVL.

The CDR3 reads CSAPIGPNTGELFF. CDR3 sequence (DNA): TGCAGTGCTCCAATAGGCCCGAACACCGGGGAGCTGTTTTTT. The V gene is TRBV20-1, the J gene TRBJ2-2; the D is unclear. CDR1 is DFQATT and CDR2 is SNEGSKA in the germline V gene (reference sequence). V gave up 5 bases and J gave up 0 bases, with 10 bases separating them. CDR3 length: 14 amino acids.

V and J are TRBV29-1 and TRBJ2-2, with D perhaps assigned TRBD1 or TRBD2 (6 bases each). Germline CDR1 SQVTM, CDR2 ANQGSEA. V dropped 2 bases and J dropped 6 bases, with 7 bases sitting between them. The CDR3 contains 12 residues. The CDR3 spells CSVERGAGELFF. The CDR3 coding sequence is TGCAGCGTTGAAAGGGGGGCCGGGGAGCTGTTTTTT.

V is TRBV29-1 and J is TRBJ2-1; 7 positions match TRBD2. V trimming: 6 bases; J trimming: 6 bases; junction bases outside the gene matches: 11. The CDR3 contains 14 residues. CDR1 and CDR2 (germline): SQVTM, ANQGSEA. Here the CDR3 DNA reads TGCAGCGTACCCCCTTGGGGGAGGGCCAATGAGCAGTTCTTC. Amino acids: CSVPPWGRANEQFF.

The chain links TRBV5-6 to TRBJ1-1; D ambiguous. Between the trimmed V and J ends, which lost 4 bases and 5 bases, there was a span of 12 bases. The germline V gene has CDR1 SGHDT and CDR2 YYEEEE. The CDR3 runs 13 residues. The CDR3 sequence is CASSLLPGTEAFF. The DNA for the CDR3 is TGTGCCAGCAGCCTCCTCCCTGGGACTGAAGCTTTCTTT.

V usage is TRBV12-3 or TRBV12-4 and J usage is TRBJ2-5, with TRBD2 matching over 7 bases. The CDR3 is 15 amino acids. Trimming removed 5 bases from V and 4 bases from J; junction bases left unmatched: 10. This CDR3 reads CASSPRTSGRETQYF. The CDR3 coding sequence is TGTGCCAGCAGTCCCCGGACTAGTGGTCGAGAGACCCAGTACTTC.

This chain's CDR3 is CASALLAGGTYNEQFF. CDR3 nucleotide sequence: TGTGCCAGCGCTCTTCTGGCGGGAGGAACCTACAATGAGCAGTTCTTC. The J gene is TRBJ2-1, the V gene TRBV11-2; 8 nucleotides line up with TRBD2. The trim removed 8 bases at V and 2 bases at J, leaving 11 bases unmatched. Germline-derived CDR1 and CDR2 are SGHAT and FQNNGV. The CDR3 totals 16 residues.

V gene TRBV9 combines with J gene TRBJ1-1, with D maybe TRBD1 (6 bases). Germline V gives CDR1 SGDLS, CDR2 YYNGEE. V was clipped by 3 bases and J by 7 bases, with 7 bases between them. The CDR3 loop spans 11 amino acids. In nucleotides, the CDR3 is TGTGCCAGCAGCGGGGGGCTTGAAGCTTTCTTT. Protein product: CASSGGLEAFF.